These 24 T cell receptor beta chains were all obtained from the same sample, sequenced in a study of blood T cell repertoires in COVID-19. Produced via immunoSEQ multiplex PCR; TCRdb's table is partial and in-frame only. This sample has about 64,000 clones, with 88% found just once. Material for sequencing was peripheral blood. These receptors all come from a woman in her fifties or sixties with COVID-19, enrolled during active disease.

The chain combines TRBV7-7 with TRBJ2-7; no definite D call. Trimming pared 1 base from V and 1 base from J, leaving 11 bases between. This CDR3 contains 15 residues. Germline CDR1 and CDR2: SSHAT and FNYEAQ (reference sequence). The CDR3 DNA reads as TGTGCCAGCAGCTTAGGTCCGGTCCCTTCCTACGAGCAGTACTTC. This codes for CASSLGPVPSYEQYF. The entire variable domain, with the rest obtained from reference TRBV7-7 and TRBJ2-7, is as follows: GAGVSQSPRYKVTKRGQDVTLRCDPISSHATLYWYQQALGQGPEFLTYFNYEAQPDKSGLPSDRFSAERPEGSISTLTIQRTEQRDSAMYRCASSLGPVPSYEQYFGPGTRLTVT.

The chain links TRBV7-6 to TRBJ2-1; TRBD1 matches 11 bases. Trimming cost V 3 bases and J 3 bases; bases outside gene matches: 4. There are 16 residues in the CDR3. In germline, CDR1 is SGHVS, CDR2 FNYEAQ. CDR3 protein: CASSLGQGVIYNEQFF. The CDR3 nucleotides are TGTGCCAGCAGCTTGGGACAGGGGGTGATCTACAATGAGCAGTTCTTC.

The chain carries TRBV3-1 (or the pseudogene TRBV3-2) and TRBJ1-2; 10 bases line up with TRBD1. The CDR3 spans 15 residues. With 3 bases clipped from V and 2 bases from J, the junction kept 3 bases outside the gene matches. CDR1 is LGHDT, CDR2 YNNKEL, per germline (reference sequence). The CDR3 DNA is TGTGCCAGCAGCCATGAGGACAGGGGGAACTATGGCTACACCTTC. It specifies CASSHEDRGNYGYTF.

The rearrangement uses TRBV19 and TRBJ2-5; 9 nucleotides align to TRBD1. Germline CDR1 and CDR2: LNHDA and SQIVND (reference sequence). The ends lost 4 bases at V and 0 bases at J; junction bases unmatched: 15. This CDR3 is built from 19 residues. The CDR3 loop reads CASSTGQGVGPGYQETQYF. The CDR3 DNA reads TGTGCCAGTAGTACGGGACAGGGTGTTGGGCCGGGGTACCAAGAGACCCAGTACTTC.

The count of this clone is one. The V gene is TRBV7-2, the J gene TRBJ2-3, with no clear D. CDR1 SGHTA and CDR2 FQGNSA come from the germline V gene. V was cut by 10 bases and J by 4 bases, with 15 bases left in between. The CDR3 extends over 13 amino acids. The CDR3 loop reads CATSPSYADTQYF. CDR3 nucleotides: TGTGCCACCTCCCCGAGCTACGCAGATACGCAGTATTTT.

This sequence joins TRBV5-8 and TRBJ1-1, with 12 positions matching TRBD1. CDR1 is SGHTS and CDR2 is YDEGEE in the germline V gene. V shed 4 bases, J shed 6 bases, and the junction held 4 bases outside the gene matches. The CDR3 has 14 amino acids. The CDR3 is CASSTGQGAAEAFF. CDR3 coding DNA: TGTGCCAGCAGCACGGGACAGGGGGCCGCTGAAGCTTTCTTT.

V is TRBV7-9 and J is TRBJ2-7; 7 bases map to TRBD1. Germline-derived CDR1 and CDR2 are SEHNR and FQNEAQ (reference sequence). The CDR3 is made up of 15 amino acids. With V trimmed by 5 bases and J by 0 bases, 7 bases remained unmatched. CDR3 sequence: CASSLDRVYSYEQYF. CDR3 nucleotide sequence: TGTGCCAGCAGCCTTGACAGGGTGTACTCCTACGAGCAGTACTTC.

The chain uses TRBV11-2 and TRBJ1-5; 9 nucleotides align to TRBD1. Germline lookup yields CDR1 SGHAT and CDR2 FQNNGV. V lost 4 bases to trimming and J lost 4 bases; unmatched junction nucleotides: 11. There are 17 residues in the CDR3. CDR3 coding DNA: TGTGCCAGCAGCTCGGGACAGGGAGATGCGGCTAATCAGCCCCAGCATTTT. The encoded protein is CASSSGQGDAANQPQHF.

The V gene is TRBV19, the J gene TRBJ1-1; D not resolved. The CDR3 is 12 amino acids. Germline V gives CDR1 LNHDA, CDR2 SQIVND (reference sequence). Trimming shortened V by 3 bases and J by 3 bases, and 5 bases separated the two germline ends. The CDR3 loop reads CASSMAYTEAFF. The CDR3 nucleotides are TGTGCCAGTAGTATGGCCTACACTGAAGCTTTCTTT.

CDR3 region: CASSLGTSFSGNTIYF. CDR3 sequence (DNA): TGTGCCAGTAGTCTGGGGACATCCTTCTCTGGAAACACCATATATTTT. V is TRBV19 and J is TRBJ1-3; D is perhaps TRBD1 (6 bases). The CDR3 consists of 16 residues. CDR1 is LNHDA and CDR2 is SQIVND in the germline V gene (reference sequence). V was clipped by 5 bases and J by 0 bases, with 14 bases between them.

The chain uses TRBV29-1 and TRBJ2-5; the D gene is possibly TRBD2 (7 bases). The CDR3 loop spans 18 amino acids. V dropped 3 bases and J dropped 4 bases, with 27 bases sitting between them. The V gene's germline CDR1 is SQVTM and CDR2 ANQGSEA. CDR3 amino acids: CSVDAMVGGASSPETQYF. CDR3 bases: TGCAGCGTTGATGCCATGGTGGGGGGGGCTTCTTCTCCAGAGACCCAGTACTTC. Looking up the rest from reference TRBV29-1 and TRBJ2-5 gives the full variable domain: SAVISQKPSRDICQRGTSLTIQCQVDSQVTMMFWYRQQPGQSLTLIATANQGSEATYESGFVIDKFPISRPNLTFSTLTVSNMSPEDSSIYLCSVDAMVGGASSPETQYFGPGTRLLVL.

The chain links TRBV3-1 (or the pseudogene TRBV3-2) to TRBJ2-3; TRBD1 might be the D (6 bases). The CDR3 runs 15 residues. CDR1 and CDR2 (germline): LGHDT, YNNKEL (reference sequence). Trimming cost V 4 bases and J 3 bases, with 14 bases left between them. CDR3 residues: CASSLQGFGTDTQYF. Here the CDR3 DNA reads TGTGCCAGCAGCCTACAGGGATTCGGGACAGATACGCAGTATTTT.

This clone was picked up one time. The chain is built from TRBV19 and TRBJ2-7; D is uncertain. The V end was cut by 3 bases, the J end by 0 bases, with 6 bases between. The CDR3 extends over 13 amino acids. Germline CDR1 reads LNHDA; CDR2 reads SQIVND (reference sequence). CDR3 amino acids: CASSIGFSYEQYF. Written as DNA, the CDR3 is TGTGCCAGTAGTATCGGGTTCTCCTACGAGCAGTACTTC.

The chain links TRBV6-5 to TRBJ2-3, with 9 bases fitting TRBD2. V shed 4 bases, J shed 6 bases, and the junction held 8 bases outside the gene matches. The CDR3 length is 15 residues. CDR1 and CDR2 from the germline V gene are MNHEY and SVGAGI. In DNA, the CDR3 is TGTGCCAGCAGTTTATTGGTAGCGGGAGACGATACGCAGTATTTT. This encodes CASSLLVAGDDTQYF.

This clone occurred once. V is TRBV28 and J is TRBJ2-3; the match to TRBD2 covers 8 bases. The CDR3 contains 16 residues. The germline V gene has CDR1 MDHEN and CDR2 SYDVKM. Germline trimming cut 6 bases from V and 3 bases from J; bases unmatched to any gene: 11. The DNA of the CDR3 is TGTGCCAGCAGGACGCCGGGGGGGATTAGTACAGATACGCAGTATTTT. Residues: CASRTPGGISTDTQYF.

J is TRBJ2-7 and V is TRBV6-2 or TRBV6-3; tentatively, D is TRBD2 (5 bases). Germline values: CDR1 MNHEY, CDR2 SVGEGT. The CDR3 consists of 14 residues. V dropped 4 bases and J dropped 4 bases, with 14 bases sitting between them. The CDR3 bases are TGTGCCAGCAGTTTGGACGGAGGAGGATACGAGCAGTACTTC. This encodes CASSLDGGGYEQYF.

The chain links TRBV19 to TRBJ2-7; 9 nucleotides align to TRBD2. The V segment lost 1 base and the J segment 3 bases; nucleotides outside the gene matches: 1. Germline assignment: CDR1 LNHDA and CDR2 SQIVND (reference sequence). The CDR3 consists of 14 residues. The CDR3, as DNA: TGTGCCAGTAGTATAGGTAGCGGGGGCTACGAGCAGTACTTC. The encoded protein is CASSIGSGGYEQYF.

The chain combines TRBV10-3 with TRBJ2-5; TRBD2 matches at 8 bases. Germline CDR1 is ENHRY and CDR2 is SYGVKD. This CDR3 region has 15 residues. V lost 10 bases to trimming and J lost 2 bases; unmatched junction nucleotides: 12. In DNA, the CDR3 is TGTGCCACCGATCCCGGGAGGGGAAGGCAAGAGACCCAGTACTTC. Amino acids: CATDPGRGRQETQYF.

The rearrangement uses TRBV12-3 or TRBV12-4 and TRBJ1-1, with a tentative D call TRBD1 (5 bases). This CDR3 is 13 amino acids long. V was clipped by 5 bases and J by 0 bases, with 7 bases between them. This CDR3 is CASSDSMNTEAFF. The CDR3 DNA reads TGTGCCAGCAGTGACAGCATGAACACTGAAGCTTTCTTT.

V usage is TRBV7-6 and J usage is TRBJ2-7; 7 nucleotides match TRBD2. Germline CDR1 SGHVS, CDR2 FNYEAQ. This CDR3 spans 14 amino acids. V dropped 5 bases and J dropped 6; count of bases not matched to a gene: 10. The CDR3 loop is CASSSLRESSEQYF. For the CDR3, the DNA is TGTGCCAGCAGCAGCTTGCGGGAGAGCTCCGAGCAGTACTTC.

The chain couples TRBV6-5 to TRBJ2-2; D perhaps matches TRBD2 (5 bases). The CDR3 totals 14 residues. CDR1 and CDR2 (germline): MNHEY, SVGAGI. Trimming pared 8 bases from V and 2 bases from J, leaving 12 bases between. The CDR3 here is CASVRTFNTGELFF. Here the CDR3 DNA reads TGTGCCAGCGTCAGGACTTTCAACACCGGGGAGCTGTTTTTT.

The chain links TRBV30 to TRBJ2-6; no definite D call. V was trimmed by 5 bases and J by 1 base, leaving 6 bases between them. The germline V gene encodes CDR1 GTSNPN and CDR2 SVGIG (reference sequence). The CDR3 runs to 13 residues. CDR3 loop: CAWDPSGANVLTF. The CDR3 nucleotides are TGTGCCTGGGATCCATCTGGGGCCAACGTCCTGACTTTC.

V gene TRBV6-1 combines with J gene TRBJ2-1; 14 nucleotides agree with TRBD2. The length of the CDR3 is 18 residues. With 1 base clipped from V and 4 bases from J, the junction kept 6 bases outside the gene matches. The V gene's germline CDR1 is MNHNS and CDR2 SASEGT. CDR3 nucleotide sequence: TGTGCCAGCAGTGAAGGAGGGACTAGCGGGAGTTCTTACAATGAGCAGTTCTTC. It encodes CASSEGGTSGSSYNEQFF.

This clone was picked up one time. The chain links TRBV10-3 to TRBJ2-3, with 7 bases matching TRBD2. CDR3 size: 19 residues. Germline V gene data show CDR1 as ENHRY and CDR2 as SYGVKD. The V segment lost 2 bases and the J segment 0 bases; nucleotides outside the gene matches: 14. The CDR3 DNA reads as TGTGCCATCAGTGAGAATGTGGGCCAGGGACTATCTAGCACAGATACGCAGTATTTT. Its protein is CAISENVGQGLSSTDTQYF.